Shown below are 29 T cell receptor beta chains from a single sample sequenced in a study of T cell repertoires in cytomegalovirus infection. One entry per CDR3 protein results from TCRdb running MiXCR on the reads. The repertoire has roughly 150,000 distinct CDR3 sequences, about 20% of them found once; the top ten carry about 25%. Their antigens remain unidentified. Here the sequenced sample was CD8+ T cells from cultured PBMCs, taken from culture after CMV antigen stimulation. These receptors all come from a human donor in good health (CMV status not recorded). Some clones in this sample may be carry-over from other donors' samples.

The gene calls are TRBV12-3 or TRBV12-4 and TRBJ2-3, with 7 bases aligning to TRBD1. V gave up 5 bases and J gave up 3 bases; unmatched junction bases: 11. The length of the CDR3 is 16 residues. CDR3: CASSLTGLVATDTQYF. The CDR3 DNA sequence: TGTGCCAGCAGTCTGACAGGGTTGGTAGCGACAGATACGCAGTATTTT.

This clonotype was seen only a few times. J is TRBJ2-3 and V is TRBV27; the match to TRBD2 covers 9 bases. V lost 1 base, J lost 4 bases, and 6 bases stayed unmatched. The germline V gene has CDR1 MNHEY and CDR2 SMNVEV (reference sequence). The length of the CDR3 is 16 residues. The chain's CDR3 is CASSLWGGGAPDTQYF. The CDR3 nucleotides are TGTGCCAGCAGTTTATGGGGCGGGGGGGCCCCAGATACGCAGTATTTT.

The chain recombines TRBV27 with TRBJ1-6; TRBD1 aligns across 8 bases. The CDR3 has 14 amino acids. Germline values: CDR1 MNHEY, CDR2 SMNVEV (reference sequence). The trim removed 5 bases at V and 7 bases at J, leaving 4 bases unmatched. The CDR3 here is CASSQGQENSPLHF. The DNA of the CDR3 is TGTGCCAGCAGTCAGGGACAGGAGAATTCACCCCTCCACTTT.

This clonotype was counted between two and nine times. The chain has TRBV29-1 and TRBJ2-1; D remains ambiguous. This CDR3 has 16 amino acids. Germline V gene lookup returns CDR1 SQVTM and CDR2 ANQGSEA. V was shortened by 2 bases and J by 0 bases, with 14 bases between the two germline ends. The CDR3 is CSVESPGRSSYNEQFF. CDR3 DNA sequence: TGCAGCGTTGAATCTCCTGGAAGGAGCTCCTACAATGAGCAGTTCTTC.

This chain uses TRBV7-2 with TRBJ2-7, with D perhaps TRBD1 (6 bases). Trimming pared 2 bases from V and 5 bases from J, leaving 19 bases between. In germline, CDR1 is SGHTA, CDR2 FQGNSA. The CDR3 runs 16 residues. This CDR3 reads CASSLPTGPMTHEQYF. The CDR3 nucleotides read TGTGCCAGCAGCTTACCGACAGGCCCTATGACCCACGAGCAGTACTTC.

The CDR3 DNA follows: TGTGCCAGCCTGGGACTACTTAGCACTGAAGCTTTCTTT. It yields the protein CASLGLLSTEAFF. The rearrangement joins TRBV19 to TRBJ1-1; the D gene is possibly TRBD1 (5 bases). The germline V and J ends were trimmed by 9 bases and 4 bases, with 15 bases remaining between them. Germline CDR1 and CDR2: LNHDA and SQIVND (reference sequence). CDR3 length equals 13 residues.

A few counts support this clonotype. The chain links TRBV6-1 to TRBJ2-3; D gene ambiguous. Trimming stripped 3 bases from V and 3 bases from J, with 7 bases between. Germline-derived CDR1 and CDR2 are MNHNS and SASEGT. The CDR3 extends over 13 amino acids. The CDR3 loop reads CASSDLETDTQYF. CDR3 nucleotides: TGTGCCAGCAGTGATTTGGAAACAGATACGCAGTATTTT.

There are a few counts of this clonotype. The chain couples TRBV7-2 to TRBJ2-7, with D unresolved. This CDR3 has 16 residues. V lost 3 bases and J 0 bases, leaving 15 bases between the germline ends. CDR1 and CDR2 from the germline V gene are SGHTA and FQGNSA. The CDR3 sequence: CASSFLMSQHSYEQYF. The DNA of the CDR3 is TGTGCCAGCAGCTTCCTGATGTCTCAGCACTCCTACGAGCAGTACTTC.

The chain has TRBV7-9 and TRBJ2-7, with 8 bases lining up with TRBD2. The J segment lost 1 base and the V segment lost 6 bases, leaving 8 bases of the junction unmatched. CDR1 and CDR2 from the germline V gene are SEHNR and FQNEAQ (reference sequence). The CDR3 totals 15 residues. This CDR3 reads CASRPLAGHSYEQYF. For the CDR3, the DNA is TGTGCCAGCAGACCTCTAGCGGGTCATTCCTACGAGCAGTACTTC.

This clonotype was counted between two and nine times. The rearrangement uses TRBV27 and TRBJ2-7; no clear D gene. The CDR3 is 14 amino acids. V was clipped by 2 bases and J by 3 bases, with 11 bases between them. Germline lookup yields CDR1 MNHEY and CDR2 SMNVEV (reference sequence). In nucleotides, the CDR3 is TGTGCCAGCAGTTTAGGCATACCCAACTACGAGCAGTACTTC. The encoded protein is CASSLGIPNYEQYF.

The V and J genes are TRBV7-3 and TRBJ2-1, with a tentative D call TRBD1 (5 bases). Per the germline V gene, CDR1 is SGHTA and CDR2 is FQGTGA. CDR3 length: 14 residues. V was cut by 2 bases and J by 8 bases, with 13 bases left in between. In DNA, the CDR3 is TGTGCCAGCAGCTTAGTTCCAGGGTTCCATGAGCAGTTCTTC. Its translation is CASSLVPGFHEQFF.

V is TRBV10-3 and J is TRBJ2-1; 8 nucleotides line up with TRBD1. Germline V gene data show CDR1 as ENHRY and CDR2 as SYGVKD. The CDR3 has 17 amino acids. V shed 0 bases and J 0 bases; nucleotides not matched to a gene: 4. CDR3 sequence (DNA): TGTGCCATCAGTGAGTCTTGGACAGGGAGCTCCTACAATGAGCAGTTCTTC. Protein product: CAISESWTGSSYNEQFF.

The gene calls are TRBV7-6 and TRBJ2-1; TRBD2 matches at 12 bases. Germline CDR1 is SGHVS and CDR2 is FNYEAQ. This CDR3 spans 18 amino acids. J gave up 7 bases and V 2 bases, and 12 bases lay outside the gene matches. The chain's CDR3 is CASSLLSASGGAGNEQFF. As DNA, the CDR3 is TGTGCCAGCAGCTTATTGTCGGCTAGCGGGGGGGCGGGGAATGAGCAGTTCTTC.

This clonotype turned up a few times. The CDR3 DNA is TGTGCCAGCAGCCAAGGGACAGGGGGCGGCTACGAGCAGTACTTC. It translates to CASSQGTGGGYEQYF. This chain joins TRBV4-2 and TRBJ2-7; the match to TRBD1 covers 11 bases. In germline, CDR1 is LGHNA, CDR2 YNFKEQ. The CDR3 is made up of 15 amino acids. The V segment lost 1 base and the J segment 3 bases; nucleotides outside the gene matches: 2.

The chain joins TRBV7-3 to TRBJ2-1; TRBD2 aligns across 11 bases. Looked up from germline, CDR1 is SGHTA and CDR2 is FQGTGA. Unmatched junction bases numbered 8, after V lost 5 bases and J lost 8 bases. This CDR3 has 15 residues. The CDR3 region has the DNA TGTGCCAGCAGCCAAATAGCGGGGGGGGGACATGAGCAGTTCTTC. It is translated as CASSQIAGGGHEQFF. Full variable domain (remainder filled in from reference TRBV7-3 and TRBJ2-1): GAGVSQTPSNKVTEKGKYVELRCDPISGHTALYWYRQSLGQGPEFLIYFQGTGAADDSGLPNDRFFAVRPEGSVSTLKIQRTERGDSAVYLCASSQIAGGGHEQFFGPGTRLTVL.

The table lists this clonotype with a few counts. The genes are TRBV7-8 and TRBJ1-1; D might be TRBD1 (6 bases). V lost 3 bases and J 1 base, leaving 12 bases between the germline ends. The CDR3 is made up of 15 amino acids. Germline V gives CDR1 SGHVS, CDR2 FQNEAQ. CDR3 in DNA: TGTGCCAGCAGCTTGCTTGGGACAACGAACACTGAAGCTTTCTTT. Protein sequence: CASSLLGTTNTEAFF.

The table lists this clonotype with a few counts. DNA of the CDR3: TGCAGTGCCGGACTAGCGGTTTACAATGAGCAGTTCTTC. It codes for CSAGLAVYNEQFF. The rearrangement joins TRBV20-1 to TRBJ2-1; 10 nucleotides align to TRBD2. The V segment lost 6 bases and the J segment 4 bases; nucleotides outside the gene matches: 3. Looked up from germline, CDR1 is DFQATT and CDR2 is SNEGSKA (reference sequence). The CDR3 extends over 13 amino acids.

This clonotype was seen only a few times. The gene calls are TRBV4-3 and TRBJ2-7; no definite D call. The V end lost 1 base, the J end lost 2 bases, and 9 bases lay between the germline ends. The CDR3 is 14 amino acids. Germline V lookup: CDR1 LGHNA, CDR2 YSLEER. The CDR3, as DNA: TGCGCCAGCAGCCAAGGTCTGGCCACCTACGAGCAGTACTTC. Translation gives CASSQGLATYEQYF.

This chain connects TRBV6-8 to TRBJ2-2, with D possibly TRBD2 on 5 matching bases. Trimming pared 0 bases from V and 4 bases from J, leaving 12 bases between. The V gene's germline CDR1 is MNHGY and CDR2 SAAAGT. CDR3 length: 16 residues. The CDR3 DNA is TGTGCCAGCAGTTACTCGTGGGAGTTGGGCACCGGGGAGCTGTTTTTT. It is translated as CASSYSWELGTGELFF.

V and J are TRBV7-2 and TRBJ2-1, with TRBD2 matching 12 bases. Trimming cost V 5 bases and J 4 bases; bases outside gene matches: 9. The CDR3 is 17 residues long. Germline loops: CDR1 SGHTA, CDR2 FQGNSA. The CDR3 is CASSLRTSGALYNEQFF. CDR3 in DNA: TGTGCCAGCAGCCTCAGGACTAGCGGGGCTTTATACAATGAGCAGTTCTTC.

This clonotype turned up a few times. The chain joins TRBV7-2 to TRBJ2-1, with 10 bases that match TRBD2. The CDR3 is made up of 17 amino acids. Germline values: CDR1 SGHTA, CDR2 FQGNSA. After removal of 1 base from V and 2 bases from J, the junction contained 5 bases not matched to a gene. DNA for the CDR3: TGTGCCAGCAGCTTAGAGAGGGGACTAGCGACCTACAATGAGCAGTTCTTC. Amino acids: CASSLERGLATYNEQFF.

This clonotype has just a few counts. This rearrangement joins TRBV7-9 to TRBJ2-7; 10 nucleotides line up with TRBD1. J was trimmed by 4 bases and V by 1 base; bases with no gene match: 4. This CDR3 comprises 15 residues. The germline V gene encodes CDR1 SEHNR and CDR2 FQNEAQ (reference sequence). CDR3 DNA: TGTGCCAGCAGCTTAGGAGGACAGGGGGAGTACGAGCAGTACTTC. The encoded protein is CASSLGGQGEYEQYF.

This clonotype was seen only a few times. J is TRBJ2-1 and V is TRBV30; D gene ambiguous. Trimming removed 3 bases at V and 3 bases at J, with 9 bases between. Germline CDR1 and CDR2: GTSNPN and SVGIG (reference sequence). CDR3 length: 13 amino acids. CDR3 amino acids: CAWSQFHYNEQFF. CDR3 nucleotides: TGTGCCTGGAGCCAGTTCCACTACAATGAGCAGTTCTTC.

This clonotype was observed a few times. The chain couples TRBV18 to TRBJ1-5; TRBD1 aligns across 7 bases. The CDR3 has 14 residues. Per germline, CDR1 KGHSH and CDR2 LQKENI. The V and J ends lost 6 bases and 3 bases, in that order; junction bases with no gene match: 5. The CDR3 nucleotides are TGTGCCAGCTCGCCGGACAGGTACAATCAGCCCCAGCATTTT. It yields the protein CASSPDRYNQPQHF.

V gene TRBV6-6 combines with J gene TRBJ2-1, with D perhaps matching TRBD2 (7 bases). Trimming cost V 2 bases and J 7 bases, with 12 bases left between them. Germline CDR1 is MNHNY and CDR2 is SVGAGI (reference sequence). This CDR3 comprises 14 residues. CDR3 loop: CASSYGGAGNEQFF. DNA for the CDR3: TGTGCCAGCAGTTACGGGGGGGCCGGGAATGAGCAGTTCTTC.

This sequence joins TRBV7-6 and TRBJ2-7; D might be TRBD1 or TRBD2, each matching 5 bases. CDR1 and CDR2 (germline): SGHVS, FNYEAQ. V was cut by 2 bases and J by 4 bases, with 15 bases left in between. The CDR3 runs to 15 residues. As DNA, the CDR3 is TGTGCCAGCAGCTTAAATTTGAGGGGAGAGTACGAGCAGTACTTC. Encoded protein: CASSLNLRGEYEQYF.

This clonotype was seen a few times. The genes are TRBV15 and TRBJ1-5; D is uncertain. Trimming pared 1 base from V and 2 bases from J, leaving 9 bases between. Germline CDR1 reads LNHNV; CDR2 reads YYDKDF (reference sequence). This CDR3 is built from 15 residues. CDR3 DNA: TGTGCCACCAGCAGAGCTAAACGGGGCAATCAGCCCCAGCATTTT. Its translation: CATSRAKRGNQPQHF.

This sequence joins TRBV5-5 and TRBJ1-4; D uncertain. V was clipped by 0 bases and J by 0 bases, with 12 bases between them. In germline, CDR1 is SGHKS, CDR2 YYEKEE (reference sequence). There are 17 residues in the CDR3. In DNA form, the CDR3 reads TGTGCCAGCAGCTTGGTTGGCAGCGGAACAACTAATGAAAAACTGTTTTTT. It translates to CASSLVGSGTTNEKLFF.

V usage is TRBV12-3 or TRBV12-4 and J usage is TRBJ2-3, with 11 bases identical to TRBD2. The CDR3 spans 16 residues. Trimming at V came to 11 bases and at J to 2 bases, leaving 12 bases not matched to a gene. CDR3 DNA: TGTGCCTGCGGGACTAGCGGATTCCCCCCCACAGATACGCAGTATTTT. Translated, it gives CACGTSGFPPTDTQYF.